The source of this TCR beta chain is a study of cytotoxic CD8 clonotypes in ibrutinib-treated CLL. Findings and caveats of the study: Clonality went up at ibrutinib response and then declined back toward baseline at progression. Sustained-remission patients were sampled at different times than progressing patients were. Clonotypes that were public were uncommon, and they contracted or stayed stable on treatment.

Of note for this clone: The antigen is unknown.

Using immunoSEQ multiplex PCR, the repertoire was profiled, and TCRdb retains in-frame clones only, with some absent. The repertoire consists of around 130,000 clones, with around 80% occurring once and the leading ten covering 3% to 4%. Approximately 1.8 micrograms of genomic DNA came from cryopreserved PBMCs for TCR beta libraries. V was pared by 4 bases and J by 3 bases, with 12 bases between. This CDR3 region has 14 residues. The germline CDR1 and CDR2 sequences are SNHLY and FYNNEI. The chain has TRBV2 and TRBJ1-1; D ambiguous. This TCR derives from a human donor with chronic lymphocytic leukemia. Sequenced material: PBMCs, taken after 24 months of ibrutinib treatment. The CDR3 region is CASSAEGGDTEAFF. The CDR3 DNA reads TGTGCCAGCAGTGCGGAGGGAGGCGACACTGAAGCTTTCTTT.